This TCR beta chain was documented in a study of early T cells in non-severe SARS-CoV-2 infection. Study as a whole: Sequencing targeted bulk RNA from unsorted whole blood, leaving chains unpaired.

Study results and limitations: CD4 and private specificities were missed by VDJdb matching, which favored anti-spike CD8 responses.

This CDR3 spans 14 amino acids. With 0 bases removed from V and 6 bases from J, the gap between germline ends came to 10 bases. From germline, CDR1 is SGHRS and CDR2 YFSETQ. This clonotype has ten or more counts. Its antigen remains unidentified. Individual cDNA molecules were tagged with unique molecular identifiers. One entry per CDR3 protein results from TCRdb running MiXCR on the 5' RACE reads. The table lists about 56,000 distinct CDR3 sequences, approximately 10% of them singletons, with 6.5% in the top ten. The sequence came from an adult who was a healthcare worker with PCR-confirmed SARS-CoV-2 infection or an uninfected control (not recorded which). This rearrangement joins TRBV5-1 to TRBJ2-4, with D perhaps TRBD1 or TRBD2 (6 bases each). Material for sequencing was whole blood. CDR3 DNA sequence: TGCGCCAGCAGCTTGGACGGGGGCCGAAACATTCAGTACTTC. Amino acids: CASSLDGGRNIQYF.